The 3 T cell receptor beta chains below were found in one sample sequenced in a study of T cell responses to AZD1222 COVID-19 vaccine. Some clones are missing from TCRdb's copy, which holds only in-frame ones; the method was immunoSEQ multiplex PCR. The sample has about 52,000 clones; over 80% are singletons. The source material was peripheral blood, sampled 28 days after the second AZD1222 dose. The receptors derive from an adult who received the AZD1222 COVID-19 vaccine.

The genes are TRBV21-1 and TRBJ2-7; the table gives TRBD1 as D, unverified against the DNA. TRBV21-1 is marked as a pseudogene. The CDR3 has 10 residues. The CDR3 loop reads CASSRTVQYF. The CDR3 DNA is TGTGCCAGCAGCCGGACAGTACAGTACTTC.

The chain combines TRBV29-1 with TRBJ1-1; unclear D gene. Germline CDR1 is SQVTM and CDR2 is ANQGSEA. The V end lost 0 bases, the J end lost 4 bases, and 6 bases lay between the germline ends. The CDR3 spans 12 residues. Here the CDR3 DNA reads TGCAGCGTTGAAGAAGGGCCCACTGAAGCTTTCTTT. This encodes CSVEEGPTEAFF.

The rearrangement uses TRBV28 and TRBJ1-5; a weak D match, TRBD1 (5 bases). The germline V and J ends were trimmed by 2 bases and 1 base, with 9 bases remaining between them. Germline lookup yields CDR1 MDHEN and CDR2 SYDVKM. The CDR3 is 15 amino acids. The CDR3 DNA is TGTGCCAGCAGTTTAAGGGAGGGGAGCAATCAGCCCCAGCATTTT. Residues: CASSLREGSNQPQHF.